The sequence of this T cell receptor beta chain was determined in a study of blood T cell repertoires in COVID-19. This clone came up once. This table comes from immunoSEQ multiplex PCR, and its TCRdb copy is limited to in-frame clones, with some not included. The table has some 150,000 clones, around 75% seen once; the top ten hold approximately 5.2%. Trimming stripped 2 bases from V and 0 bases from J, with 18 bases between. This CDR3 spans 18 amino acids. CDR1 is SGHTA, CDR2 FQGNSA, per germline. The chain recombines TRBV7-2 with TRBJ2-3; possible D gene TRBD2, 9 bases. The origin of this receptor is a woman in her 70s with COVID-19, enrolled during active disease. The source material was peripheral blood. Written as DNA, the CDR3 is TGTGCCAGCAGCTTAAGACAGGGGACTAGCTTAAGCACAGATACGCAGTATTTT. Translated, it gives CASSLRQGTSLSTDTQYF.